This T cell receptor (beta chain) was identified during a study of a mutant IDH1 vaccine in newly diagnosed glioma. Across the study: Therapy received beforehand was radiotherapy, temozolomide, or both, with most patients given both. The study, taken as a whole, reports: Pseudoprogression seemed unlinked to shifts in top peripheral T cell clonotypes. Altogether, around 95% of patients exhibited vaccine-induced immune responses.

The time point: week 47, end of study. The study gave 300 ug of mutant IDH1 20-mer peptide per vaccine dose, with topical imiquimod. New WHO grade 3 or 4 IDH1-mutant, ATRX-lost astrocytomas were present in all donors. Trimming took 1 base from V and 6 from J, leaving 14 bases between them. This CDR3 is built from 15 residues. CDR1 is SGHDT, CDR2 YYEEEE, per germline. This clone was seen only once. Its antigen remains unidentified. Assay: immunoSEQ multiplex PCR; the TCRdb copy retains only in-frame clones and omits some. Of 55,000 to 65,000 clones in the sample, 75% were seen once. The source is a man over 45 with glioma. The chain links TRBV5-6 to TRBJ2-1; possible D gene TRBD1, 6 bases. The sequenced sample was PBMCs, obtained from a glioma patient whose treatment included an IDH1 peptide vaccine. This CDR3 reads CASSLMGTRGNEQFF. Written as DNA, the CDR3 is TGTGCCAGCAGCTTGATGGGGACCAGGGGCAATGAGCAGTTCTTC.